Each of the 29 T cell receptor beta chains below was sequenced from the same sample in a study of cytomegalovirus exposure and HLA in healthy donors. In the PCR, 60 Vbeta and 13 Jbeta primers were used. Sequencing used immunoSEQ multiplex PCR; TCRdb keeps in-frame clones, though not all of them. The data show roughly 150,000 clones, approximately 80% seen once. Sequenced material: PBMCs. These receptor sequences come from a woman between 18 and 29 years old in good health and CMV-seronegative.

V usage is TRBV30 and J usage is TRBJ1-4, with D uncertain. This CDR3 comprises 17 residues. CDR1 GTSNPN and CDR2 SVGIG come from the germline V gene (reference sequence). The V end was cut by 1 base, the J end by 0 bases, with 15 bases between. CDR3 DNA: TGTGCCTGGAGTGGCCCCTTTACCACTGCAACTAATGAAAAACTGTTTTTT. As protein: CAWSGPFTTATNEKLFF. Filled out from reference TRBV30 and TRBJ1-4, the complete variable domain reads SQTIHQWPATLVQPVGSPLSLECTVEGTSNPNLYWYRQAAGRGLQLLFYSVGIGQISSEVPQNLSASRPQDRQFILSSKKLLLSDSGFYLCAWSGPFTTATNEKLFFGSGTQLSVL.

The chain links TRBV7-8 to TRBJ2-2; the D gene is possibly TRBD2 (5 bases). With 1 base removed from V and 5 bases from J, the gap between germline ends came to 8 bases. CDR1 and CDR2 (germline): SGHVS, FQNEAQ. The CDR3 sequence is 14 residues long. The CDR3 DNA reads TGTGCCAGCAGCTTAGGGTCGGGAACCGGGGAGCTGTTTTTT. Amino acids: CASSLGSGTGELFF.

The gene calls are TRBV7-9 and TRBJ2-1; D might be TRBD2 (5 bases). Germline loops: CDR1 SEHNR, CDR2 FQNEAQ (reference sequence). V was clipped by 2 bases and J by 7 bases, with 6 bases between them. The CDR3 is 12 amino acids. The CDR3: CASSLSGNEQFF. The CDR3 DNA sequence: TGTGCCAGCAGCTTATCGGGGAATGAGCAGTTCTTC.

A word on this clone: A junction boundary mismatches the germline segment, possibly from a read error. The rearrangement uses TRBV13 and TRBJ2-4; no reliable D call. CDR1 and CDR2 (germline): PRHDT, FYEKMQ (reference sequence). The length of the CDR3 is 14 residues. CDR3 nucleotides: TGTGCCAGCAGCTACCTTGACCGTGAAAACAGTCAGTACTTC. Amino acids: CASSYLDRENSQYF.

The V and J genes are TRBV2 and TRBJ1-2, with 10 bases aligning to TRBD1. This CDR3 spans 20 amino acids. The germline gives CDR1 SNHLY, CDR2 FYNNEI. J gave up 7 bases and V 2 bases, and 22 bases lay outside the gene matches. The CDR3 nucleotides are TGTGCCAGCAGTGAATCCTTCTCGGGTACAATATTCGGGACAGGGGCTGGCTACACCTTC. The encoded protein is CASSESFSGTIFGTGAGYTF.

CDR3 sequence (DNA): TGTGCCAGCAGGTCAGGGTGGGTTGCTGGCTACACCTTC. Translated: CASRSGWVAGYTF. V gene TRBV9 combines with J gene TRBJ1-2, with a possible D match to TRBD1 (5 bases). V was cut by 5 bases and J by 7 bases, with 15 bases left in between. The germline V gene has CDR1 SGDLS and CDR2 YYNGEE. The CDR3 extends over 13 amino acids.

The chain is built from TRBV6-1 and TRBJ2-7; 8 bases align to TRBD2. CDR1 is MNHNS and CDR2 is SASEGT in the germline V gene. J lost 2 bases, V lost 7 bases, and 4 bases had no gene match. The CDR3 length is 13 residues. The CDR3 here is CASNGLAAYEQYF. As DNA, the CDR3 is TGTGCCAGCAACGGACTAGCAGCCTACGAGCAGTACTTC.

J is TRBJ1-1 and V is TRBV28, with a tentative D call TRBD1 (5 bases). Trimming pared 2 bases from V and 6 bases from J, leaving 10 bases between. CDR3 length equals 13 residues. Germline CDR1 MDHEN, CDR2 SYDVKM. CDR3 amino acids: CASSLSKGAEAFF. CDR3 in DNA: TGTGCCAGCAGTTTAAGTAAAGGGGCTGAAGCTTTCTTT.

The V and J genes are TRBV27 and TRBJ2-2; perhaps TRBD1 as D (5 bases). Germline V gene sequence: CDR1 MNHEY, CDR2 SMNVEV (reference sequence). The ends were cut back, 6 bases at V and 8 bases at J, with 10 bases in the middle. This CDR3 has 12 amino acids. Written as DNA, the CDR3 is TGTGCCAGCAGATCCCCAGGGGGGGAGCTGTTTTTT. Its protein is CASRSPGGELFF.

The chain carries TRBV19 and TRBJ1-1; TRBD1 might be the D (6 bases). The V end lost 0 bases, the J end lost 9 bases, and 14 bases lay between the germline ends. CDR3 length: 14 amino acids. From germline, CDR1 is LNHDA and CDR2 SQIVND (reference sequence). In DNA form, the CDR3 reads TGTGCCAGTAGTATAGACAGGACAGTTGACCAAGCTTTCTTT. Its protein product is CASSIDRTVDQAFF.

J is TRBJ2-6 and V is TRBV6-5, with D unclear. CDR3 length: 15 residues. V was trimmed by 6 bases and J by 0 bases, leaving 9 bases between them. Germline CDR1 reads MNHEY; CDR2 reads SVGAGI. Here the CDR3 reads CASSSVNSGANVLTF. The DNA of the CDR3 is TGTGCCAGCAGCTCCGTTAACTCTGGGGCCAACGTCCTGACTTTC.

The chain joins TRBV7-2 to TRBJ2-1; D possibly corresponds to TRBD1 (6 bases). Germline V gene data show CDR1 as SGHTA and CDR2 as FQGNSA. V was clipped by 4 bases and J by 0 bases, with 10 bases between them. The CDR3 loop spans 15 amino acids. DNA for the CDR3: TGTGCCAGCAGCTCACAGGGAAGCTCCTACAATGAGCAGTTCTTC. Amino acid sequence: CASSSQGSSYNEQFF. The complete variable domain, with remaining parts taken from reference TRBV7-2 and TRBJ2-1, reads GAGVSQSPSNKVTEKGKDVELRCDPISGHTALYWYRQSLGQGLEFLIYFQGNSAPDKSGLPSDRFSAERTGGSVSTLTIQRTQQEDSAVYLCASSSQGSSYNEQFFGPGTRLTVL.

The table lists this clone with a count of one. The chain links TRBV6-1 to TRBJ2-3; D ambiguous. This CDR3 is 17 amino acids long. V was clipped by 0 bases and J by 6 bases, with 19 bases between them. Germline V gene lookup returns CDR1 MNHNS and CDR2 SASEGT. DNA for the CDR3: TGTGCCAGCAGTGAAGCGGTGCAAGCCTTTCCAACGGATACGCAGTATTTT. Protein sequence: CASSEAVQAFPTDTQYF.

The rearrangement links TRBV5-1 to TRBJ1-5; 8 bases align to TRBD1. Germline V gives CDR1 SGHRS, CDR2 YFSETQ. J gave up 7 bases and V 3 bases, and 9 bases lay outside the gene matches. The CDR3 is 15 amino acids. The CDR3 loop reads CASSWGPGQEQPQHF. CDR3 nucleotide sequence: TGCGCCAGCAGCTGGGGACCGGGACAGGAGCAGCCCCAGCATTTT.

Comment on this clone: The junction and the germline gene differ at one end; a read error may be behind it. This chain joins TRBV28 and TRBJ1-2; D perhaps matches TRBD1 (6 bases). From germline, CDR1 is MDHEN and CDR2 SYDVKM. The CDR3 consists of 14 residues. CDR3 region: CASSLRTVNYGYTF. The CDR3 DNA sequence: TGTGCTAGCAGCCTGAGGACAGTTAACTATGGCTACACCTTC.

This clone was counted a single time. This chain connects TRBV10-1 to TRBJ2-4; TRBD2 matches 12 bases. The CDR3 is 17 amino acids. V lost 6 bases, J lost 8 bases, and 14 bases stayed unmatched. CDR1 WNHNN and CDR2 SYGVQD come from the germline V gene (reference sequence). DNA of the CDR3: TGCGCCAGCAGCTCCTCGACTAGCGGGGGCCTAGGGTACATTCAGTACTTC. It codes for CASSSSTSGGLGYIQYF.

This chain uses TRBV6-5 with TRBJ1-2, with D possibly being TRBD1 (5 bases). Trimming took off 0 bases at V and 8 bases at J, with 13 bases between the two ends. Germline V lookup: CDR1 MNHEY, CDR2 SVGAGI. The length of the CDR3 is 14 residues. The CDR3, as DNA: TGTGCCAGCAGTTACTCGGGCCAGGGTGAAGGCTACACCTTC. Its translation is CASSYSGQGEGYTF.

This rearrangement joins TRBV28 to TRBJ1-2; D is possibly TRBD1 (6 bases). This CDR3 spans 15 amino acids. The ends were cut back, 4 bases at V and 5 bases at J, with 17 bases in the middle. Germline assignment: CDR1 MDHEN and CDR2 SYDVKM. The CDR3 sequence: CASSSPSTGAYGYTF. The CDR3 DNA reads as TGTGCCAGCAGTTCCCCTTCGACAGGAGCTTATGGCTACACCTTC.

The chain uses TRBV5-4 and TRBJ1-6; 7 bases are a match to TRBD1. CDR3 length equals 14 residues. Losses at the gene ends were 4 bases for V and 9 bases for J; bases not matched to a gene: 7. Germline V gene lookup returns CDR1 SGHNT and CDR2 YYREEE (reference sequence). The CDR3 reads CASSPGQVRSPLHF. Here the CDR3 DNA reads TGTGCCAGCAGCCCCGGACAGGTCCGTTCACCCCTCCACTTT.

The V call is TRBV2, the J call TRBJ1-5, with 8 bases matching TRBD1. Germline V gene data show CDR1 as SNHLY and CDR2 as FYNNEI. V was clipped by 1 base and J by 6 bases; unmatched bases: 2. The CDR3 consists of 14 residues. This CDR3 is CASSEGQGIQPQHF. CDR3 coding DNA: TGTGCCAGCAGTGAAGGACAGGGGATTCAGCCCCAGCATTTT.

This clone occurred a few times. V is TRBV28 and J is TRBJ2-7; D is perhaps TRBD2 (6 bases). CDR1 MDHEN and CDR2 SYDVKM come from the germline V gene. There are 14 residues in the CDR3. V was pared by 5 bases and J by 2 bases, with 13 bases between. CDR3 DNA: TGTGCCAGCAGTCCGACTAGTCTTACCTACGAGCAGTACTTC. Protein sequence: CASSPTSLTYEQYF. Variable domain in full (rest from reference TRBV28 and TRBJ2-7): DVKVTQSSRYLVKRTGEKVFLECVQDMDHENMFWYRQDPGLGLRLIYFSYDVKMKEKGDIPEGYSVSREKKERFSLILESASTNQTSMYLCASSPTSLTYEQYFGPGTRLTVT.

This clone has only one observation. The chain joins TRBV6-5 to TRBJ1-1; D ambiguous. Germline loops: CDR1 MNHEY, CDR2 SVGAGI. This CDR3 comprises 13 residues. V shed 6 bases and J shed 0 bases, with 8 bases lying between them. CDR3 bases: TGTGCCAGCAGCAACAGCATGAACACTGAAGCTTTCTTT. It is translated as CASSNSMNTEAFF.

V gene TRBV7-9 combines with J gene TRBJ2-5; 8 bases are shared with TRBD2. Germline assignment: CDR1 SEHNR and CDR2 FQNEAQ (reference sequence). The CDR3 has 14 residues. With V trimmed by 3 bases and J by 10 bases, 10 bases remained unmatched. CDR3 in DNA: TGTGCCAGCAGCTTGAGCGTCGGGGGGGCGAGCCAGTACTTC. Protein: CASSLSVGGASQYF.

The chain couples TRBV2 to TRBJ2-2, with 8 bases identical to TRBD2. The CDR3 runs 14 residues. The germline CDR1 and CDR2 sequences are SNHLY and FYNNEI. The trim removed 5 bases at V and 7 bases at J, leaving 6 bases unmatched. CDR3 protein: CASSTGGESGELFF. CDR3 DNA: TGTGCCAGCAGTACCGGGGGGGAGAGCGGGGAGCTGTTTTTT.

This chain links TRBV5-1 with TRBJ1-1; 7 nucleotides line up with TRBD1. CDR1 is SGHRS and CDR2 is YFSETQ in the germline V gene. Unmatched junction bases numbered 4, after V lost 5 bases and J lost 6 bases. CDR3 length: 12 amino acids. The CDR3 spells CASRDRLSEAFF. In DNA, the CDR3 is TGCGCCAGCAGGGACAGGCTATCTGAAGCTTTCTTT.

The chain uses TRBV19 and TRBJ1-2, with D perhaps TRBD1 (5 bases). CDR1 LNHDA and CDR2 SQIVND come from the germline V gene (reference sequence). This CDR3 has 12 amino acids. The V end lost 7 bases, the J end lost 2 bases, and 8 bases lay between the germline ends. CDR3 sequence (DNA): TGTGCCAGTAAGGCAGGGAACTATGGCTACACCTTC. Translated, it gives CASKAGNYGYTF.

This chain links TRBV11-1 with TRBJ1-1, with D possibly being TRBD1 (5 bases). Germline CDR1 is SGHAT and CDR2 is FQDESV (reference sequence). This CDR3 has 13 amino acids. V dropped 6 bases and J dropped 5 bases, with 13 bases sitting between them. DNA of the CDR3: TGTGCCAGCAGAGGGGAGGGACGTACTGAAGCTTTCTTT. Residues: CASRGEGRTEAFF.

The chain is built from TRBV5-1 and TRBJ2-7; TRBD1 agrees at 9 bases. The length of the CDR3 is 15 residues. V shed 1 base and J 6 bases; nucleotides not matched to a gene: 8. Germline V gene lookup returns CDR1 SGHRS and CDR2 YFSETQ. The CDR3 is CASSLTGTGKSEQYF. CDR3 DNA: TGCGCCAGCAGCTTGACCGGGACAGGGAAGTCCGAGCAGTACTTC.

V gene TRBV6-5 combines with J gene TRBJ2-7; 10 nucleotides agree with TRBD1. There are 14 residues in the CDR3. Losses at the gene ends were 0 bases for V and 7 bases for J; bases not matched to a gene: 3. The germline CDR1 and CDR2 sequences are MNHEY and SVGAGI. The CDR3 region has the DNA TGTGCCAGCAGTTACTCCGGGACAGGGGATGAGCAGTACTTC. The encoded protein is CASSYSGTGDEQYF.